Described below is a single T cell receptor (beta chain) sequence and its context. This specimen belongs to a study of blood T cell repertoires in COVID-19. Assay: immunoSEQ multiplex PCR; the TCRdb copy retains only in-frame clones and omits some. The sample has approximately 280,000 clones; roughly 80% are singletons. Individuals drawn from approximately 22 US areas were roughly 18 to 95 years old. The J segment lost 7 bases and the V segment lost 5 bases, leaving 6 bases of the junction unmatched. The CDR3 runs 13 residues. The specimen was PBMCs or T cells enriched from blood (not recorded which). The J gene is TRBJ1-1, the V gene TRBV12-3 or TRBV12-4; 8 nucleotides match TRBD1. This TCR was recovered from a man aged 35-49 years who had been exposed to COVID-19. Written as DNA, the CDR3 is TGTGCCAGCAGTCAGACAGGGGCCAGTGAAGCTTTCTTT. Translated: CASSQTGASEAFF.